This T cell receptor beta chain was sequenced for a study of breast tumors, draining lymph nodes, adjacent tissues. Notes on the study in general: Compared with lymph nodes, tumors were less diverse; compared with nontumor tissue, more. Most tumor T cells seemingly derive from lymph node, then expand in tumor.

Breast cancer patients provided tissue from their axillary draining lymph nodes. Concerning this clonotype: Its antigen is still unknown.

TCRdb reanalysed the multiplex PCR reads using MiXCR and keeps one entry per CDR3 protein. The sample lists about 140,000 distinct CDR3 sequences; approximately 32% were seen once. V was cut by 3 bases and J by 10 bases, with 17 bases left in between. CDR1 LNHDA and CDR2 SQIVND come from the germline V gene (reference sequence). The CDR3 extends over 14 amino acids. The sequenced sample consisted of axillary lymph node tissue. The origin of this receptor is a female donor with breast cancer. Some clones in this sample may be carry-over from other donors' samples. The chain uses TRBV19 and TRBJ2-3, with D perhaps TRBD1 (5 bases). The CDR3 DNA reads TGTGCCAGTAGTATCCACCAGGGAAAGGTTGCGCAGTATTTT. Protein product: CASSIHQGKVAQYF.